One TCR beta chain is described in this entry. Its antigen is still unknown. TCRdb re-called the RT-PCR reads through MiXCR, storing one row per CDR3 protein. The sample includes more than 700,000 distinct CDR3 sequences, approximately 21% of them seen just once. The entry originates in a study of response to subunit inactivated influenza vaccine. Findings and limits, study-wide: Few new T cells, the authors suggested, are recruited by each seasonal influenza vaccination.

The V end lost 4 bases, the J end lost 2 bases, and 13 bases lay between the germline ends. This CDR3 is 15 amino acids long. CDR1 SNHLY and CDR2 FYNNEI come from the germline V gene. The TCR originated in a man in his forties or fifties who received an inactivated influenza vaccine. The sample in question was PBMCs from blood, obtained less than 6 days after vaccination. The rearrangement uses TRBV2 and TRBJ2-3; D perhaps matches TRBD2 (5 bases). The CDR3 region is CASSGGILPTDTQYF. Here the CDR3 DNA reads TGTGCCAGCAGTGGAGGGATATTGCCCACAGATACGCAGTATTTT.